The 16 T cell receptor beta chains in this list originate from one sample, sequenced in a study of breast tumors, draining lymph nodes, adjacent tissues. Axillary draining lymph nodes of breast cancer patients supplied the node samples. TCRdb re-analysed the multiplex PCR reads in MiXCR, keeping a single row per CDR3 protein. The sample consists of 200,000 to 250,000 distinct CDR3 sequences, less than 35% of them appearing once. The specimen was axillary lymph node tissue. The source of these receptors is a female donor with breast cancer. Some clones in this sample may be carry-over from other donors' samples.

The chain joins TRBV5-4 to TRBJ2-7; D may be TRBD1 or TRBD2 (5 bases each). The CDR3 loop spans 13 amino acids. The ends were cut back, 6 bases at V and 2 bases at J, with 12 bases in the middle. Per germline, CDR1 SGHNT and CDR2 YYREEE (reference sequence). Here the CDR3 DNA reads TGTGCCAGCACCTCTTGGGGGACCTACGAGCAGTACTTC. Translated: CASTSWGTYEQYF.

This chain joins TRBV6-1 and TRBJ2-3; TRBD2 matches at 7 bases. There are 15 residues in the CDR3. The ends lost 8 bases at V and 1 base at J; junction bases unmatched: 9. Germline CDR1 MNHNS, CDR2 SASEGT. The DNA of the CDR3 is TGTGCCAGCGAGCGCGGGAGCCGGGGCACAGATACGCAGTATTTT. Residues: CASERGSRGTDTQYF.

In the case of this clonotype: Given a much more abundant clone one base away, this may be a read error. This CDR3 reads CASSPPNRALNTGELFF. The CDR3 DNA reads TGTGCCAGCAGCCCACCCAACAGGGCCCTGAACACCGGGGAGCTGTTTTTT. The V call is TRBV11-3, the J call TRBJ2-2; possibly TRBD1 for D (6 bases). Trimming left V 5 bases short and J 1 base short, with 17 bases between. The CDR3 contains 17 residues. CDR1 SGHNT and CDR2 YENEEA come from the germline V gene.

A note on this clonotype: The junction shows a germline mismatch at one end, possibly a read error. The chain recombines TRBV20-1 with TRBJ2-1; 8 bases are a match to TRBD1. The CDR3 is 13 amino acids. Germline V lookup: CDR1 DFQATT, CDR2 SNEGSKA (reference sequence). The CDR3 region is CSARVPGGNQQFF. In DNA form, the CDR3 reads TGCAGTGCTAGAGTCCCAGGGGGCAATCAGCAGTTCTTC.

The CDR3 DNA follows: TGTGCCACTCAACAGGGGAATGAAAAACTGTTTTTT. Residues: CATQQGNEKLFF. The chain employs TRBV15 and TRBJ1-4, with 7 bases fitting TRBD1. CDR3 length: 12 residues. Germline lookup yields CDR1 LNHNV and CDR2 YYDKDF (reference sequence). J was trimmed by 5 bases and V by 9 bases; bases with no gene match: 3.

As concerns this clonotype: The junction and the germline gene differ at one end; a read error may be behind it. The chain couples TRBV2 to TRBJ2-2; D is tentatively TRBD1 or TRBD2 (6 bases each). From germline, CDR1 is SNHLY and CDR2 FYNNEI. This CDR3 is 15 amino acids long. The CDR3 sequence is CATSESPGEAGELFF. In DNA form, the CDR3 reads TGTGCCACCAGTGAGTCCCCAGGGGAGGCCGGGGAGCTGTTTTTT.

The V gene is TRBV20-1, the J gene TRBJ2-6; no reliable D call. V was cut by 4 bases and J by 4 bases, with 5 bases left in between. The CDR3 has 12 residues. Germline loops: CDR1 DFQATT, CDR2 SNEGSKA (reference sequence). The chain's CDR3 is CSAISGANVLTF. The DNA of the CDR3 is TGCAGTGCTATATCAGGGGCCAACGTCCTGACTTTC.

V is TRBV24-1 and J is TRBJ2-3; TRBD1 agrees at 10 bases. The V gene's germline CDR1 is KGHDR and CDR2 SFDVKD. Trimming removed 5 bases from V and 8 bases from J; junction bases left unmatched: 3. The CDR3 has 13 residues. CDR3 sequence: CATSVRTGGTQYF. CDR3 DNA sequence: TGTGCCACCAGTGTTCGGACAGGGGGTACGCAGTATTTT.

At least ten counts were recorded for this clonotype. The rearrangement uses TRBV11-3 and TRBJ2-7; the match to TRBD2 covers 7 bases. With 5 bases clipped from V and 6 bases from J, the junction kept 16 bases outside the gene matches. This CDR3 is 16 amino acids long. Germline V lookup: CDR1 SGHNT, CDR2 YENEEA. The CDR3, as DNA: TGTGCCAGCAGCCTCCCCGGGGAGGGCTTCCTAGGCGAGCAGTACTTC. Amino acid sequence: CASSLPGEGFLGEQYF.

This clonotype was detected many times. The CDR3 DNA reads TGTGCCAGCAGTTCAGGGAGCGGGGGGGCCTCCACCGGGGAGCTGTTTTTT. It is translated as CASSSGSGGASTGELFF. V is TRBV11-3 and J is TRBJ2-2, with 10 positions matching TRBD2. From germline, CDR1 is SGHNT and CDR2 YENEEA. V lost 6 bases, J lost 4 bases, and 11 bases stayed unmatched. The length of the CDR3 is 17 residues.

This clonotype has ten or more counts. The chain employs TRBV7-3 and TRBJ2-3; 11 bases are shared with TRBD1. CDR3 size: 14 residues. The trim removed 5 bases at V and 4 bases at J, leaving 2 bases unmatched. CDR1 is SGHTA and CDR2 is FQGTGA in the germline V gene. The CDR3 loop is CASSPGQGADTQYF. The CDR3 DNA sequence: TGTGCCAGCAGCCCGGGACAGGGGGCAGATACGCAGTATTTT.

The sample holds many counts of this clonotype. In DNA form, the CDR3 reads TGTGCCAGCAGCTTACAGGGGAACTCCTACAATGAGCAGTTCTTC. It translates to CASSLQGNSYNEQFF. The chain couples TRBV7-3 to TRBJ2-1, with D perhaps TRBD1 (6 bases). The V gene lost 2 bases and the J gene lost 0 bases, with 8 bases spanning the gap. The CDR3 length is 15 residues. Germline loops: CDR1 SGHTA, CDR2 FQGTGA.

On this clonotype itself: The junction shows a germline mismatch at one end, possibly a read error. V is TRBV9 and J is TRBJ2-1; D perhaps matches TRBD1 (5 bases). The CDR3 contains 15 residues. Germline-derived CDR1 and CDR2 are SGDLS and YYNGEE. Here the CDR3 reads CASGVGSLGHNEPFF. CDR3 coding DNA: TGTGCCAGCGGCGTAGGTAGCCTAGGACACAATGAGCCGTTCTTC.

This clonotype was observed at least ten times. The chain couples TRBV9 to TRBJ1-2, with a tentative D call TRBD1 (6 bases). Germline values: CDR1 SGDLS, CDR2 YYNGEE. The CDR3 is 15 residues long. V lost 0 bases and J 5 bases, leaving 14 bases between the germline ends. This CDR3 reads CASSVDQGSGYGYTF. CDR3 DNA sequence: TGTGCCAGCAGCGTAGATCAGGGGTCTGGGTATGGCTACACCTTC.

The sample holds many counts of this clonotype. V is TRBV10-3 and J is TRBJ2-7, with D unclear. CDR3 length: 15 amino acids. Germline-derived CDR1 and CDR2 are ENHRY and SYGVKD. V lost 0 bases and J 2 bases, leaving 11 bases between the germline ends. In DNA, the CDR3 is TGTGCCATCAGTGAGTCTTATATAAGGACCTACGAGCAGTACTTC. Translating gives CAISESYIRTYEQYF.

The sample holds one count of this clonotype. With a much larger clone just one base away, this may be a read error. The V and J genes are TRBV5-4 and TRBJ2-5; maybe TRBD2 (6 bases). Germline-derived CDR1 and CDR2 are SGHNT and YYREEE (reference sequence). Trimming pared 6 bases from V and 5 bases from J, leaving 14 bases between. The CDR3 covers 13 residues. Here the CDR3 reads CASTTSRSETQYF. The DNA of the CDR3 is TGTGCCAGCACAACTAGCAGGAGTGAGACCCAGTACTTC.